This T cell receptor beta chain appears in the sequencing data of a study of T cells in Graves' hyperthyroidism and ophthalmopathy. General observations from the study: Most thyroid clonotypes that were expanded above 0.001 also turned up in blood. A 13 V-J model separated ophthalmopathy from stable hyperthyroidism. The model identified upcoming ophthalmopathy a median approximately 6.4 months ahead of onset.

At least ten counts were recorded for this clonotype. Its matching antigen is unknown. Germline CDR1 MNHEY, CDR2 SVGAGI. The CDR3 extends over 13 amino acids. V lost 2 bases, J lost 9 bases, and 13 bases lay in between. Amplified TCR beta CDR3 regions derived from RNA transcripts. Initially, a first-round RT-PCR of the TCR CDR3 employed the HTBI primer set. TCRdb itself ran the multiplex PCR reads through MiXCR, one entry per CDR3 protein. The sample carries approximately 610,000 distinct CDR3 sequences, 14% to 15% recorded once. Ophthalmopathy patients showed a Clinical Activity Score of at least 3, NOSPECS grade of at least 4 and duration under 3 months.

The chain recombines TRBV6-5 with TRBJ2-5; D is possibly TRBD2 (5 bases). This TCR came from a woman between 40 and 50 years old with Graves' ophthalmopathy. The sequenced material came from blood. CDR3: CASSYDGLDAQYF. In nucleotides, the CDR3 is TGTGCCAGCAGTTACGATGGACTCGACGCCCAGTACTTC.